These 22 T cell receptor beta chains were sequenced from one sample in a study of cytomegalovirus exposure and HLA in healthy donors. 60 Vbeta and 13 Jbeta primers were used in PCR. Here immunoSEQ multiplex PCR was the method, and the copy in TCRdb shows in-frame clones only, minus some. The sample carries fewer than 250,000 clones, 75% to 80% recorded once. Sequenced material: PBMCs. These receptors were taken from a man between 18 and 35 years old in good health and CMV-seronegative.

This clone showed up just once. This chain joins TRBV7-2 and TRBJ2-3, with 10 bases aligning to TRBD2. The germline V gene encodes CDR1 SGHTA and CDR2 FQGNSA. The CDR3 has 17 residues. With V trimmed by 5 bases and J by 0 bases, 8 bases remained unmatched. The CDR3 nucleotides read TGTGCCAGCAGCCCTCTCCTAGCGGGAGACAGCACAGATACGCAGTATTTT. Translating gives CASSPLLAGDSTDTQYF.

This chain connects TRBV7-3 to TRBJ2-7; D gene unclear. The CDR3 length is 13 residues. The V and J ends lost 5 bases and 0 bases respectively, with 8 bases between them. CDR1 and CDR2 (germline): SGHTA, FQGTGA. The CDR3 region is CASSAQVSYEQYF. The DNA of the CDR3 is TGTGCCAGCAGCGCTCAGGTCTCCTACGAGCAGTACTTC.

The chain combines TRBV6-6 with TRBJ1-5; a weak D match, TRBD1 (5 bases). Looked up from germline, CDR1 is MNHNY and CDR2 is SVGAGI (reference sequence). The CDR3 has 14 residues. Trimming removed 6 bases at V and 1 base at J, with 10 bases between. CDR3 coding DNA: TGTGCCAGCAGCACACCAGGGAGCAATCAGCCCCAGCATTTT. Its translation: CASSTPGSNQPQHF.

The count of this clone is one. The rearrangement uses TRBV5-1 and TRBJ1-1; 8 nucleotides match TRBD1. CDR3 length equals 15 residues. V dropped 4 bases and J dropped 4; count of bases not matched to a gene: 9. Germline V gene lookup returns CDR1 SGHRS and CDR2 YFSETQ. The CDR3 bases are TGCGCCAGCAGCCCGAACGGACAGGGCGGCACTGAAGCTTTCTTT. It yields the protein CASSPNGQGGTEAFF.

The chain joins TRBV4-2 to TRBJ2-7; TRBD1 aligns across 9 bases. This CDR3 has 16 residues. Germline V CDR1 and CDR2: LGHNA, YNFKEQ. V trimming: 0 bases; J trimming: 5 bases; junction bases outside the gene matches: 8. This CDR3 is CASSQDLGQGKHEQYF. DNA of the CDR3: TGTGCCAGCAGCCAAGACCTCGGACAGGGGAAGCACGAGCAGTACTTC.

The rearrangement uses TRBV6-5 and TRBJ1-2, with TRBD1 identical over 7 bases. The germline gives CDR1 MNHEY, CDR2 SVGAGI. CDR3 size: 14 residues. The V gene end was trimmed by 6 bases and the J gene end by 1 base; junction bases not matched to a gene: 5. CDR3 nucleotides: TGTGCCAGCAGCCGGGACAGAGATAACTATGGCTACACCTTC. Encoded protein: CASSRDRDNYGYTF.

This clone has a handful of counts. This chain joins TRBV6-5 and TRBJ1-2; the D gene is possibly TRBD1 (6 bases). This CDR3 is built from 13 residues. Looked up from germline, CDR1 is MNHEY and CDR2 is SVGAGI. V was trimmed by 6 bases and J by 4 bases, leaving 12 bases between them. The CDR3 region is CASSQQGSYGYTF. The CDR3 nucleotides read TGTGCCAGCAGCCAACAGGGCAGCTATGGCTACACCTTC.

The J gene is TRBJ2-3, the V gene TRBV7-2, with 10 bases lining up with TRBD2. The germline V gene has CDR1 SGHTA and CDR2 FQGNSA. There are 15 residues in the CDR3. V lost 6 bases, J lost 2 bases, and 5 bases stayed unmatched. The CDR3 reads CASSPSGSDTDTQYF. The CDR3 nucleotides are TGTGCCAGCAGTCCTAGCGGGAGCGACACAGATACGCAGTATTTT.

The CDR3 region is CASSIADRGGTEAFF. CDR3 coding DNA: TGTGCCAGTAGTATAGCGGACAGGGGTGGTACTGAAGCTTTCTTT. The rearrangement links TRBV19 to TRBJ1-1, with 9 bases matching TRBD1. Germline CDR1 LNHDA, CDR2 SQIVND (reference sequence). The CDR3 runs to 15 residues. J was trimmed by 5 bases and V by 1 base; bases with no gene match: 5.

The V gene is TRBV27, the J gene TRBJ2-7, with D maybe TRBD2 (5 bases). This CDR3 is built from 14 residues. Germline CDR1 is MNHEY and CDR2 is SMNVEV (reference sequence). V shed 7 bases and J shed 4 bases, with 17 bases lying between them. The CDR3 DNA reads TGTGCCAGCAAGCTCGAGGGTGGGTGGTACGAGCAGTACTTC. This sequence encodes CASKLEGGWYEQYF.

This chain links TRBV6-5 with TRBJ2-1; 7 nucleotides line up with TRBD1. Germline-derived CDR1 and CDR2 are MNHEY and SVGAGI. This CDR3 is built from 14 residues. V lost 6 bases, J lost 6 bases, and 8 bases stayed unmatched. The CDR3 region has the DNA TGTGCCAGCAGCCCGAGACAGGGTACCAATGAGCAGTTCTTC. This translates into CASSPRQGTNEQFF.

The J gene is TRBJ2-7, the V gene TRBV19, with 8 bases lining up with TRBD2. The trim removed 8 bases at V and 3 bases at J, leaving 9 bases unmatched. Germline assignment: CDR1 LNHDA and CDR2 SQIVND (reference sequence). The CDR3 extends over 14 amino acids. The CDR3 DNA reads as TGTGCCAGTGCGCCGGCTCTAGCGGGCTACGAGCAGTACTTC. The encoded protein is CASAPALAGYEQYF.

The V gene is TRBV19, the J gene TRBJ2-1, with a weak D call TRBD1 (5 bases). Between the trimmed V and J ends, which lost 3 bases and 0 bases, there was a span of 12 bases. Germline V CDR1 and CDR2: LNHDA, SQIVND (reference sequence). CDR3 length equals 16 residues. The CDR3 DNA reads TGTGCCAGTAGTATTACAGGTTCGCGCTCCTACAATGAGCAGTTCTTC. Translating it yields CASSITGSRSYNEQFF.

This rearrangement joins TRBV25-1 to TRBJ2-7, with D perhaps matching TRBD1 (6 bases). The CDR3 sequence is 15 residues long. Germline lookup yields CDR1 MGHDK and CDR2 SYGVNS. Trimming removed 3 bases from V and 2 bases from J, with 14 bases in between. The CDR3 DNA reads TGTGCCAGCAGTGATCGGACAGAGGGCCCCTACGAGCAGTACTTC. It translates to CASSDRTEGPYEQYF.

Remarks on this clone: Sequence at one end of the junction differs from germline and may be a read error. The V call is TRBV7-9, the J call TRBJ2-2; D tentatively reads TRBD1 or TRBD2 (5 bases each). The CDR3 has 15 amino acids. Looked up from germline, CDR1 is SEHNR and CDR2 is FQNEAQ (reference sequence). The CDR3 nucleotides are TGTGCCGGCAGCTTAGGGGCAGGAGGTGGCGGGGAGCTGTTTTTT. This codes for CAGSLGAGGGGELFF.

The chain recombines TRBV5-4 with TRBJ2-7; D is possibly TRBD2 (5 bases). The ends were cut back, 0 bases at V and 0 bases at J, with 10 bases in the middle. The V gene's germline CDR1 is SGHNT and CDR2 YYREEE (reference sequence). CDR3 length: 15 amino acids. CDR3 protein: CASSLGWEISYEQYF. DNA for the CDR3: TGTGCCAGCAGCTTGGGTTGGGAGATCTCCTACGAGCAGTACTTC.

V usage is TRBV28 and J usage is TRBJ1-1; tentatively, D is TRBD1 (5 bases). V gave up 6 bases and J gave up 1 base, with 15 bases separating them. Germline V gene data show CDR1 as MDHEN and CDR2 as SYDVKM. This CDR3 has 15 amino acids. This CDR3 is CASSRNRLPNTEAFF. CDR3 coding DNA: TGTGCCAGCAGCCGAAACAGGTTACCGAACACTGAAGCTTTCTTT. The variable domain in full, completed from reference TRBV28 and TRBJ1-1, reads DVKVTQSSRYLVKRTGEKVFLECVQDMDHENMFWYRQDPGLGLRLIYFSYDVKMKEKGDIPEGYSVSREKKERFSLILESASTNQTSMYLCASSRNRLPNTEAFFGQGTRLTVV.

V gene TRBV6-4 combines with J gene TRBJ1-3; the D gene is possibly TRBD1 (6 bases). V shed 2 bases and J shed 4 bases, with 6 bases lying between them. The CDR3 is 13 amino acids. Germline CDR1 reads MRHNA; CDR2 reads SNTAGT. The CDR3 region has the DNA TGTGCCAGCAGTGACGACAGGGGAAACACCATATATTTT. Encoded protein: CASSDDRGNTIYF.

This chain connects TRBV9 to TRBJ2-2; TRBD2 is a possible D gene (5 bases). The V gene lost 0 bases and the J gene lost 7 bases, with 16 bases spanning the gap. Germline CDR1 reads SGDLS; CDR2 reads YYNGEE. CDR3 size: 16 residues. CDR3 loop: CASSVGLPGNGGELFF. In DNA form, the CDR3 reads TGTGCCAGCAGCGTAGGACTACCCGGGAATGGCGGGGAGCTGTTTTTT. The full variable domain, rest sourced from reference TRBV9 and TRBJ2-2, is DSGVTQTPKHLITATGQRVTLRCSPRSGDLSVYWYQQSLDQGLQFLIQYYNGEERAKGNILERFSAQQFPDLHSELNLSSLELGDSALYFCASSVGLPGNGGELFFGEGSRLTVL.

V usage is TRBV18 and J usage is TRBJ2-7, with 7 bases lining up with TRBD1. Germline CDR1 KGHSH, CDR2 LQKENI. This CDR3 is 14 amino acids long. Trimming took 4 bases from V and 5 from J; bases not matched to a gene: 8. Here the CDR3 DNA reads TGTGCCAGCTCACTCGGGACAGCTGACAACGAGCAGTACTTC. This translates into CASSLGTADNEQYF.

The V gene is TRBV30, the J gene TRBJ2-7, with 7 bases that match TRBD2. The V gene end was trimmed by 2 bases and the J gene end by 6 bases; junction bases not matched to a gene: 7. The length of the CDR3 is 13 residues. The germline V gene has CDR1 GTSNPN and CDR2 SVGIG (reference sequence). CDR3 coding DNA: TGTGCCTGGAGTCAATCGGGAGGATCCGAGCAGTACTTC. Amino acid sequence: CAWSQSGGSEQYF.

V is TRBV27 and J is TRBJ2-3; weak D call: TRBD1 (6 bases). Deletions cut 5 bases from V and 1 base from J, with 10 bases between. This CDR3 comprises 14 residues. In germline, CDR1 is MNHEY, CDR2 SMNVEV (reference sequence). CDR3 region: CASSPRTGTDTQYF. The DNA of the CDR3 is TGTGCCAGCAGTCCTCGGACAGGCACAGATACGCAGTATTTT.